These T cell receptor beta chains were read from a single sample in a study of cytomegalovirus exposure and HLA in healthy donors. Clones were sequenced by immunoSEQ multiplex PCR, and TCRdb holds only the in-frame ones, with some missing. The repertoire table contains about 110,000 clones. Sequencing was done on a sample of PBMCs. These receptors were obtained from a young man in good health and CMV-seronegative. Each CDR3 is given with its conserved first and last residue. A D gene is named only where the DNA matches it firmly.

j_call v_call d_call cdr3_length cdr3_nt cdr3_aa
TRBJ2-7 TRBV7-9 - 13 TGTGCCAGCAGCCATAGTGGCGGTTACGAGCAGTACTTC CASSHSGGYEQYF
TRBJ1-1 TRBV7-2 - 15 TGTGCCAGCAGCTTAAGAGGATCAAGGAACACTGAAGCTTTCTTT CASSLRGSRNTEAFF
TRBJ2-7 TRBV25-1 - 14 TGTGCCAGCAGATCCCCAGGAGGGGCCAACGAGCAGTACTTC CASRSPGGANEQYF
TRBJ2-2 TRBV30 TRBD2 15 TGTGCCTGGAGTTTCAGCGGGGACGAAACCGGGGAGCTGTTTTTT CAWSFSGDETGELFF
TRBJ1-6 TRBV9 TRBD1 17 TGTGCCAGCAGCGAGAACAGGGGAAGTTCCTATAATTCACCCCTCCACTTT CASSENRGSSYNSPLHF
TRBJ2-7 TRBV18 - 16 TGTGCCAGCTCAGCCCAGGAACAGGGTGTGGGACACGAGCAGTACTTC CASSAQEQGVGHEQYF
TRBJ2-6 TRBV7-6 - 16 TGTGCCAGCAGCTCTAAACGACAGATCGAGGCCAACGTCCTGACTTTC CASSSKRQIEANVLTF
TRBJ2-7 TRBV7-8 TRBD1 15 TGTGCCAGCAGCGGGGACAGCACCTTCTCCTACGAGCAGTACTTC CASSGDSTFSYEQYF
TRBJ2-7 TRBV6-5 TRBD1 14 TGTGCCAGCAGTTACTCGACAGGGATCCACGAGCAGTACTTC CASSYSTGIHEQYF
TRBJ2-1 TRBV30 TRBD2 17 TGTGCCTGGAGAGGACTAGCGGGGGGGGGAGCCTACAATGAGCAGTTCTTC CAWRGLAGGGAYNEQFF
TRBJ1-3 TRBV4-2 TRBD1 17 TGTGCCAGCAGCCAAGACGGGACAGGGACCTCTGGAAACACCATATATTTT CASSQDGTGTSGNTIYF
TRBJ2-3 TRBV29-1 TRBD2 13 TGCAGCGTTGATTGGGGGGGTTTCGATACGCAGTATTTT CSVDWGGFDTQYF
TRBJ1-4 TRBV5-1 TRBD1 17 TGCGCCAGCAGCCAATTCCTAACCGGGACAGCGTCTGAAAAACTGTTTTTT CASSQFLTGTASEKLFF
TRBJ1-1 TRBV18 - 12 TGTGCCAGCTCATACATGAACACTGAAGCTTTCTTT CASSYMNTEAFF
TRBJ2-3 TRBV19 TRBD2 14 TGTGCCAGTACCCTAGCGGAGAGCACAGATACGCAGTATTTT CASTLAESTDTQYF
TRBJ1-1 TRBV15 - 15 TGTGCCACCAGCAGCCCCGGCGGGGAGAACACTGAAGCTTTCTTT CATSSPGGENTEAFF
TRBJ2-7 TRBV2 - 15 TGTGCCAGCAGTGAAACTAGCTCTATCTCCTACGAGCAGTACTTC CASSETSSISYEQYF
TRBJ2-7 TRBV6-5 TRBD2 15 TGTGCCAGCAGGTCCAAAAGCGGGGGGGCCTACGAGCAGTACTTC CASRSKSGGAYEQYF
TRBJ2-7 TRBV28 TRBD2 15 TGTGCCAGCAGTTTAGGGGCTAGCGGGGCCTACGAGCAGTACTTC CASSLGASGAYEQYF
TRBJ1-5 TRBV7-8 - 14 TGTGCCAGCAGCTTAGACAGCTACAATCAGCCCCAGCATTTT CASSLDSYNQPQHF
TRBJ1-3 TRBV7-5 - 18 TGTGTCAGAAGCTGCCCCGTCGTGGACAGAAACTCTGGAAACACCATATATTTT CVRSCPVVDRNSGNTIYF
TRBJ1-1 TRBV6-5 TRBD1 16 TGTGCCAGCGGTTCGAACAGGGGGCTCCCAAACACTGAAGCTTTCTTT CASGSNRGLPNTEAFF
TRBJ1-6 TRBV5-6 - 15 TGTGCCAGCAGCTCGCTCGGGTTCGACGATTCACCCCTCCACTTT CASSSLGFDDSPLHF
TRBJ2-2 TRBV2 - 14 TGTGCCAGCAGTAATAACGGGGTGTCCGGGGAGCTGTTTTTT CASSNNGVSGELFF
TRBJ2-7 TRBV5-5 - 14 TGTGCCAGCAGCTCGGGACAAACCTCCTACGAGCAGTACTTC CASSSGQTSYEQYF
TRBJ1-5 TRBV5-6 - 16 TGTGCCAGCAGCTTGGCGTGGGGCAGGGGTAGCCAGCCCCAGCATTTT CASSLAWGRGSQPQHF
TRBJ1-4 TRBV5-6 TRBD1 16 TGTGCCAGCAGCCTTACAGGGGCTGCAACTAATGAAAAACTGTTTTTT CASSLTGAATNEKLFF
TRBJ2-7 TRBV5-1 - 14 TGCGCCAGCAGCTTGGTCCCGGGTAGGTACGAGCAGTACTTC CASSLVPGRYEQYF
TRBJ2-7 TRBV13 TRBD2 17 TGTGCCAGCCACCAGGAGGGAGGGTGGCCTAGCTCCTACGAGCAGTACTTC CASHQEGGWPSSYEQYF